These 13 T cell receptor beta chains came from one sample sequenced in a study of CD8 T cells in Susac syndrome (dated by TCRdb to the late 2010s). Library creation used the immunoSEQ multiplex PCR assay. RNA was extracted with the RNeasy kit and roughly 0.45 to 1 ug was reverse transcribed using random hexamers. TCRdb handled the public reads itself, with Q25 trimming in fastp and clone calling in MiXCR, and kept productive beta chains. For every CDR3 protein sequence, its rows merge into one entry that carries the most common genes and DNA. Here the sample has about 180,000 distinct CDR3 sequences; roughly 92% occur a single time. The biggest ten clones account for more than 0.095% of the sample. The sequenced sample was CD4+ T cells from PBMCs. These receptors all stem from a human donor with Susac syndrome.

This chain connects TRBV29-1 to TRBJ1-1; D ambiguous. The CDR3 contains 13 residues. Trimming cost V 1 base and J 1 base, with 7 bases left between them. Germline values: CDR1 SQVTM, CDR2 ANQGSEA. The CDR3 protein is CSVEGEKNTEAFF. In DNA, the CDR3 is TGCAGCGTTGAAGGGGAGAAGAACACTGAAGCTTTCTTT.

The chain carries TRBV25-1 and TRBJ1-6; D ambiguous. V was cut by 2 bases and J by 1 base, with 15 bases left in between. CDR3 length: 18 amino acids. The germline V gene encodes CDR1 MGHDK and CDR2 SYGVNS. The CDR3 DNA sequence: TGTGCCAGCAGTGAAGACGGTCCCGATTGGTCCTATAATTCACCCCTCCACTTT. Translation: CASSEDGPDWSYNSPLHF.

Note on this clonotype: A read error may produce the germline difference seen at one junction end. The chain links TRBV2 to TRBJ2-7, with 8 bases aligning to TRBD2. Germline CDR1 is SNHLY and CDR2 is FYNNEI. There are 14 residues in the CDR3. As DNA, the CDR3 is TGTGCCAGCAGAGCACCTTCCCCAGCGGGGGAACCGTCATTC. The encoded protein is CASRAPSPAGEPSF.

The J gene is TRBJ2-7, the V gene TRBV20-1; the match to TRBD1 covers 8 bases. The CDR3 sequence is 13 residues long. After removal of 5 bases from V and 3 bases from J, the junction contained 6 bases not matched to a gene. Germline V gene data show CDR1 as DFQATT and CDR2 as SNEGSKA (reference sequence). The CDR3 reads CSAGQGKGYEQYF. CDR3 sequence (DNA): TGCAGTGCTGGACAGGGAAAGGGCTACGAGCAGTACTTC.

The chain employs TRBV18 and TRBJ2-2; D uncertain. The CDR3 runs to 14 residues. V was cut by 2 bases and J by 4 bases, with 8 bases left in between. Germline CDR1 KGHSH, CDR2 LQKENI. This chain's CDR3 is CASSPKGATGELFF. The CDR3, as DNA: TGTGCCAGCTCACCAAAGGGCGCCACCGGGGAGCTGTTTTTT.

The chain's CDR3 is CASSPSRQGASYNEQFF. The CDR3 bases are TGTGCCAGCAGCCCTAGCCGGCAGGGGGCCTCGTACAATGAGCAGTTCTTC. This chain joins TRBV12-3 or TRBV12-4 and TRBJ2-1; TRBD1 agrees at 8 bases. The CDR3 runs to 17 residues. The junction had 14 bases not matched to a gene; V was cut back by 6 bases and J by 4 bases.

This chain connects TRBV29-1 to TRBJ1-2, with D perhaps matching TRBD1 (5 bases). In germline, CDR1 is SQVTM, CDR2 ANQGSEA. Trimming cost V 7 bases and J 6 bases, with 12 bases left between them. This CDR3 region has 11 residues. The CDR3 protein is CSGALGDGYTF. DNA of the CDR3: TGCAGCGGAGCGTTAGGGGATGGCTACACCTTC.

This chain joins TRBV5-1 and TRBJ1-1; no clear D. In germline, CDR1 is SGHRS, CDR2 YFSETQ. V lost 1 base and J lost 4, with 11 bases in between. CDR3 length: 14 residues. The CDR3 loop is CASSLLSGSTEAFF. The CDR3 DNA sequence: TGCGCCAGCAGCTTGTTGTCGGGTAGCACTGAAGCTTTCTTT.

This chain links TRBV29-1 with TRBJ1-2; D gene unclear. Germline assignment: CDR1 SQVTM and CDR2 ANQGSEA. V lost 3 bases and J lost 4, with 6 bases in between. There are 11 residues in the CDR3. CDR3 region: CSVEMGYGYTF. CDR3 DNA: TGCAGCGTTGAGATGGGCTATGGCTACACCTTC.

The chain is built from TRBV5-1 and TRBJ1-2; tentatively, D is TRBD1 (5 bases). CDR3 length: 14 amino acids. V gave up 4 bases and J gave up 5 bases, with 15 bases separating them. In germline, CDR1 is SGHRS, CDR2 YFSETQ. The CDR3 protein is CASSESVGGYGYTF. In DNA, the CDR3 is TGCGCCAGCAGCGAGAGCGTCGGGGGATATGGCTACACCTTC.

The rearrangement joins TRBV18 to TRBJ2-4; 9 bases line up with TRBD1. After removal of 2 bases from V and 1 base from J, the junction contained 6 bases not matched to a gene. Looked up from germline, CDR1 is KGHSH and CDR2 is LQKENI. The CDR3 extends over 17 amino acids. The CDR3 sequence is CASSPTGGRLAKNIQYF. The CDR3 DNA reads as TGTGCCAGCTCACCAACAGGGGGCCGTTTGGCCAAAAACATTCAGTACTTC.

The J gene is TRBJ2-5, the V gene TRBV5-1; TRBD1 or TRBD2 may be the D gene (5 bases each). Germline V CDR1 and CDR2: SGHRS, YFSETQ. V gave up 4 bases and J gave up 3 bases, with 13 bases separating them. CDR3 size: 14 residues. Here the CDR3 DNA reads TGCGCCAGCAGCAGGGACGGAACCGAAGAGACCCAGTACTTC. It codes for CASSRDGTEETQYF.

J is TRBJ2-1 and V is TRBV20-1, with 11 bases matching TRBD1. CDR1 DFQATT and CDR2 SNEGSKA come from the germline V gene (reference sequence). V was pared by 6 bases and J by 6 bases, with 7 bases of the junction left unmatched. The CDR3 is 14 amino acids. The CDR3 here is CSAPIGTGGNEQFF. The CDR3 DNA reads TGCAGTGCGCCGATTGGGACAGGGGGCAATGAGCAGTTCTTC.